This TCR beta chain was sequenced for a study of control samples from healthy donors and cancer patients. Sequencing used immunoSEQ multiplex PCR; TCRdb keeps in-frame clones, though not all of them. The repertoire holds about 130,000 clones, with about nine tenths as singletons. The CDR3 runs to 15 residues. V dropped 3 bases and J dropped 2; count of bases not matched to a gene: 6. CDR1 LNHDA and CDR2 SQIVND come from the germline V gene (reference sequence). Input material: blood. The V and J genes are TRBV19 and TRBJ2-7; 8 positions match TRBD2. This receptor was obtained from a woman in her forties or fifties in good health. CDR3 DNA sequence: TGTGCCAGTAGTATCGGGAGGGGACTAGCCTACGAGCAGTACTTC. As protein: CASSIGRGLAYEQYF.